This T cell receptor (beta chain) was identified in a study of beta chain features in type 1 diabetes. Study at large: Regarding age, gender and cell yields, patients proved similar to healthy donors.

The entirety of the isolated RNA underwent reverse transcription, so expressed TCRB transcripts were sequenced. The data were produced by immunoSEQ multiplex PCR, yet TCRdb's version contains in-frame clones alone and is incomplete. Of almost 350,000 clones listed, around 7.6% are singletons. This clone showed up just a few times. Germline lookup yields CDR1 MGHRA and CDR2 YSYEKL. Trimming removed 3 bases from V and 0 bases from J, with 15 bases in between. The CDR3 sequence is 17 residues long. The specimen sequenced was central memory CD4+ T cells from blood. The TCR was taken from a woman younger than 30 in good health. The V call is TRBV4-1, the J call TRBJ2-4; D is possibly TRBD1 or TRBD2 (5 bases each). Here the CDR3 DNA reads TGCGCCAGCAGCCACCCCGGGGCCGTACTAGCCAAAAACATTCAGTACTTC. Protein product: CASSHPGAVLAKNIQYF.